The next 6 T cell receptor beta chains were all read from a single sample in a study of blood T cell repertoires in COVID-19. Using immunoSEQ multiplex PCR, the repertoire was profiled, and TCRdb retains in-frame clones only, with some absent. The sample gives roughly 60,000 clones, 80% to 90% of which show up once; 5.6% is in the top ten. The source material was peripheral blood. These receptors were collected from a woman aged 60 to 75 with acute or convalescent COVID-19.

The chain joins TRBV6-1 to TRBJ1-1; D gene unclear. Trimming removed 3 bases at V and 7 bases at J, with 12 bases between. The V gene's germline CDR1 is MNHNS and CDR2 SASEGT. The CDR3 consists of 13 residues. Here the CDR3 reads CASSEEGFSEAFF. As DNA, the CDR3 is TGTGCCAGCAGTGAGGAGGGATTTAGTGAAGCTTTCTTT.

The CDR3 loop is CASSQGVVAASSYEQYF. As DNA, the CDR3 is TGCGCCAGCAGCCAAGGGGTGGTAGCCGCCAGCTCCTACGAGCAGTACTTC. The chain employs TRBV4-1 and TRBJ2-7; D gene ambiguous. CDR1 and CDR2 (germline): MGHRA, YSYEKL. The CDR3 totals 17 residues. Trimming pared 1 base from V and 0 bases from J, leaving 16 bases between.

In nucleotides, the CDR3 is TGTGCCAGCAGCTTAGCGGTGAGCACAGATACGCAGTATTTT. Translation gives CASSLAVSTDTQYF. The chain joins TRBV7-3 to TRBJ2-3; D is uncertain. Germline CDR1 and CDR2: SGHTA and FQGTGA. V was clipped by 2 bases and J by 0 bases, with 6 bases between them. This CDR3 has 14 residues.

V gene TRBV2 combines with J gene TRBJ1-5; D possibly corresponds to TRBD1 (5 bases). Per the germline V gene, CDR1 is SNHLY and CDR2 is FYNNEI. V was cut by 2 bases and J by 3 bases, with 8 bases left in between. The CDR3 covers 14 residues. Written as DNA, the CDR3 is TGTGCCAGCAGTGAATACAGGAACAATCAGCCCCAGCATTTT. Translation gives CASSEYRNNQPQHF. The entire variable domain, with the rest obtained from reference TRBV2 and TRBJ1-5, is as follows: EPEVTQTPSHQVTQMGQEVILRCVPISNHLYFYWYRQILGQKVEFLVSFYNNEISEKSEIFDDQFSVERPDGSNFTLKIRSTKLEDSAMYFCASSEYRNNQPQHFGDGTRLSIL.

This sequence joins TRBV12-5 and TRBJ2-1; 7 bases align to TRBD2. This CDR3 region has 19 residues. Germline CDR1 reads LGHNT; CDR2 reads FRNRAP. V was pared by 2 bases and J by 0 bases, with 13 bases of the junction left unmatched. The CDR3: CASGLYPRGRVSSYNEQFF. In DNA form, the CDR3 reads TGTGCTAGTGGTTTGTACCCCCGGGGGAGGGTAAGCTCCTACAATGAGCAGTTCTTC.

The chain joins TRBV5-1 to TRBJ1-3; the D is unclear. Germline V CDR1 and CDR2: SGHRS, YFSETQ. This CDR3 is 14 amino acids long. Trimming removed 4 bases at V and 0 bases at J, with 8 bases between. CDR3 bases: TGCGCCAGCAGCCCTATGAGCTCTGGAAACACCATATATTTT. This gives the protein CASSPMSSGNTIYF. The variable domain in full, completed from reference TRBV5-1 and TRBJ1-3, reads KAGVTQTPRYLIKTRGQQVTLSCSPISGHRSVSWYQQTPGQGLQFLFEYFSETQRNKGNFPGRFSGRQFSNSRSEMNVSTLELGDSALYLCASSPMSSGNTIYFGEGSWLTVV.